The 32 T cell receptor beta chains below were found in one sample sequenced in a study of tumor-infiltrating lymphocytes in primary liver carcinoma. Making TCR beta cDNA involved approximately 510 ng total RNA and a constant-region primer. Construction of TCR beta libraries relied on three successive nested multiplex PCR rounds employing slightly modified ARM-PCR. The study ran its first two PCR rounds for roughly 10 cycles each, using TRBV1-TRBV30 forward primers and a C-beta reverse primer. TCRdb re-analysed the multiplex PCR reads in MiXCR, keeping a single row per CDR3 protein. The sample holds tens of thousands of distinct CDR3 sequences, 55% to 75% seen once. It was from 20-30 mg of unsorted bulk tissue that RNA and DNA were co-extracted. Source material: liver tumor tissue from sampling region 5. Subset specified: tumor region T5, tumor centre. The receptors stem from a man aged 35 to 55 with primary liver carcinoma and hepatitis B virus infection.

A note on this clonotype: At one boundary the junction diverges from the germline segment, which might be a read error. The rearrangement uses TRBV6-1 and TRBJ2-7; 7 bases match TRBD2. Germline CDR1 reads MNHNS; CDR2 reads SASEGT. The CDR3 contains 13 residues. CDR3: CAISVPGGDEQHF. The DNA for the CDR3 is TGTGCCATCAGTGTACCGGGAGGAGACGAGCAGCACTTC.

Regarding this clonotype: Just one base apart from a much larger clone, this may be a read error. The chain carries TRBV7-8 and TRBJ2-1; D may match TRBD1 or TRBD2 (5 bases each). CDR1 is SGHVS, CDR2 FQNEAQ, per germline. This CDR3 contains 13 residues. The CDR3 DNA sequence: TGTACCAGCAGCCACACAGGCTGGAGGGAGCAGTTCTTC. This encodes CTSSHTGWREQFF.

Note on this clonotype: A much larger clone differs by one base, so this may be a read error. The rearrangement uses TRBV20-1 and TRBJ2-2; D is possibly TRBD2 (6 bases). The CDR3 spans 18 residues. Per germline, CDR1 DFQATT and CDR2 SNEGSKA (reference sequence). V dropped 0 bases and J dropped 2 bases, with 19 bases sitting between them. The DNA of the CDR3 is TGCAGTGCTAGAGATGAGGCTAGCGAAGCTTTTAACACCGGGGAGCTGTTTTTT. This codes for CSARDEASEAFNTGELFF.

Notes on this clonotype: This may stem from a read error, because a much larger clone lies one nucleotide away. This rearrangement joins TRBV6-1 to TRBJ1-5; unclear D gene. The CDR3 is 14 residues long. Trimming left V 7 bases short and J 0 bases short, with 10 bases between. CDR1 MNHNS and CDR2 SASEGT come from the germline V gene. The CDR3 reads CASTLGYSNQPQHF. The CDR3 nucleotides are TGTGCCAGCACCCTAGGGTATAGCAATCAGCCCCAGCATTTT.

The chain has TRBV11-2 and TRBJ2-1; tentatively, D is TRBD2 (5 bases). Germline V lookup: CDR1 SGHAT, CDR2 FQNNGV. Trimming removed 1 base at V and 13 bases at J, with 14 bases between. This CDR3 contains 13 residues. The CDR3 nucleotides are TGTGCCAGCAGCTTAGGGGTGGGAGCTGAACAGTTCTTC. Protein: CASSLGVGAEQFF.

As regards this clonotype: The conserved phenylalanine or tryptophan is not found at the CDR3 terminus, so this likely reflects a read error. The chain links TRBV6-1 to TRBJ1-5; D ambiguous. This CDR3 region has 16 residues. Trimming stripped 0 bases from V and 4 bases from J, with 13 bases between. CDR1 and CDR2 from the germline V gene are MNHNS and SASEGT. The CDR3 DNA is TGTGCCAGCAGTGAAGCTACACCCGATAGTAATCAGCCCCAGCATCTT. It specifies CASSEATPDSNQPQHL.

The chain combines TRBV29-1 with TRBJ2-4; no definite D call. V gave up 7 bases and J gave up 4 bases, with 14 bases separating them. Germline CDR1 SQVTM, CDR2 ANQGSEA. CDR3 length: 13 amino acids. For the CDR3, the DNA is TGCAGCGCGGCGGATGATATAAAAAACATTCAGTACTTC. It is translated as CSAADDIKNIQYF.

As to this clonotype: Germline is not matched at one junction end, which may reflect a read error. The V call is TRBV6-5, the J call TRBJ2-7; 7 bases match TRBD2. This CDR3 comprises 15 residues. CDR1 is MNHEY and CDR2 is SVGAGI in the germline V gene. CDR3 protein: CASRGFGEGRHEQYF. CDR3 bases: TGTGCCAGCCGCGGGTTCGGGGAGGGTCGGCACGAGCAATACTTC.

About this clonotype: At one end the junction does not follow the germline gene, possibly because of a read error. The chain uses TRBV19 and TRBJ1-1, with D possibly TRBD1 on 5 matching bases. The CDR3 consists of 12 residues. The germline V gene encodes CDR1 LNHDA and CDR2 SQIVND (reference sequence). The CDR3, as DNA: TGTGCCATTAGTATTGGGGGCACTGAAGCTTTCTTT. Amino acids: CAISIGGTEAFF.

This clonotype was seen once. An end of the junction differs from the germline gene, which may be a read error. J is TRBJ2-1 and V is TRBV4-1; D remains ambiguous. The CDR3 is made up of 15 amino acids. Germline V lookup: CDR1 MGHRA, CDR2 YSYEKL. The CDR3 loop is CTSSSPRGSYNEQFF. As DNA, the CDR3 is TGCACCAGCAGCTCCCCGCGCGGTTCCTACAATGAGCAGTTCTTC.

This clonotype came up a few times. A much larger clone differs from this one at a single base, so this may be a read error. For the CDR3, the DNA is TGTGCCAGCAGCTCATCGGGGCGTCACGAGCAGTACTTC. Translated: CASSSSGRHEQYF. The rearrangement joins TRBV14 to TRBJ2-7; D tentatively fits TRBD1 or TRBD2 (5 bases each). Germline lookup yields CDR1 SGHDN and CDR2 FVKESK. Trimming took 5 bases from V and 5 from J, leaving 13 bases between them. The CDR3 is 13 residues long.

The table lists this clonotype with a few counts. This clone may be a read error of a much larger clone one base away. This chain connects TRBV10-3 to TRBJ2-7; D is possibly TRBD1 or TRBD2 (6 bases each). Germline V lookup: CDR1 ENHRY, CDR2 SYGVKD. This CDR3 has 14 amino acids. Trimming cost V 0 bases and J 10 bases, with 16 bases left between them. This CDR3 is CAISESGGIENQYF. In DNA form, the CDR3 reads TGTGCCATCAGTGAGTCGGGGGGCATCGAGAACCAGTACTTC.

This clonotype was observed at least ten times. V usage is TRBV28 and J usage is TRBJ2-1; 12 nucleotides align to TRBD1. The length of the CDR3 is 16 residues. Germline CDR1 is MDHEN and CDR2 is SYDVKM. J gave up 10 bases and V 2 bases, and 9 bases lay outside the gene matches. In DNA form, the CDR3 reads TGTGCCAGCAGTTTACTCCGGGACAGGGGGCATCGGGAGCAGTTCTTC. As protein: CASSLLRDRGHREQFF.

Remarks on this clonotype: The junction departs from the called germline gene at one end, perhaps through a read error. This chain links TRBV4-2 with TRBJ2-1; 7 nucleotides line up with TRBD1. The germline gives CDR1 LGHNA, CDR2 YNFKEQ. The CDR3 extends over 15 amino acids. The CDR3 here is CATSPRTGGNNEQFF. The CDR3 DNA sequence: TGTGCCACCAGCCCGCGGACAGGTGGGAACAATGAGCAGTTCTTC.

The chain uses TRBV11-2 and TRBJ2-7, with 7 bases fitting TRBD2. This CDR3 has 13 amino acids. Trimming took 2 bases from V and 13 from J; bases not matched to a gene: 11. The germline CDR1 and CDR2 sequences are SGHAT and FQNNGV. The CDR3 DNA follows: TGTGCCAGCAGCTTAAGTGAACTAGCGTCGCCTTACTTC. This translates into CASSLSELASPYF.

As concerns this clonotype: One end of the junction fails to match germline, which may point to a read error. V gene TRBV28 combines with J gene TRBJ2-7; the D gene is possibly TRBD2 (6 bases). The CDR3 runs 14 residues. Germline V lookup: CDR1 MDHEN, CDR2 SYDVKM. CDR3 sequence reads: CARSFQPGSYEQYF. Here the CDR3 DNA reads TGTGCCAGGAGTTTTCAACCCGGGAGTTACGAGCAGTACTTC.

V and J are TRBV5-5 and TRBJ2-5; D is possibly TRBD2 (6 bases). The CDR3 length is 16 residues. Germline lookup yields CDR1 SGHKS and CDR2 YYEKEE (reference sequence). The CDR3 loop reads CVNTTAVLTGGQTQYF. In nucleotides, the CDR3 is TGTGTCAACACCACTGCTGTGCTTACAGGAGGGCAGACCCAGTACTTC.

For this clonotype: Mismatch with germline at one junction end may stem from a read error. The chain joins TRBV28 to TRBJ2-3; 7 nucleotides align to TRBD2. The CDR3 runs 13 residues. The germline V gene encodes CDR1 MDHEN and CDR2 SYDVKM. This chain's CDR3 is CASSFGGVDTKYF. The CDR3 region has the DNA TGTGCCAGCAGTTTTGGGGGGGTGGATACGAAGTATTTT.

About this clonotype itself: A junction end diverges from the germline sequence, so it may reflect a read error. The V gene is TRBV4-1, the J gene TRBJ1-1; D gene unclear. CDR1 and CDR2 from the germline V gene are MGHRA and YSYEKL. CDR3 size: 15 residues. Written as DNA, the CDR3 is TGCGTCAGCAGCCAAGGCCTTAATATGAACACTGAAGTTTTCTTT. Residues: CVSSQGLNMNTEVFF.

This chain connects TRBV29-1 to TRBJ2-1; D ambiguous. Germline CDR1 and CDR2: SQVTM and ANQGSEA. V was pared by 7 bases and J by 6 bases, with 16 bases between. The CDR3 runs to 13 residues. CDR3 loop: CSAPLPLSNEQFF. The DNA of the CDR3 is TGCAGCGCTCCACTACCCCTGAGCAATGAGCAGTTCTTC.

The chain joins TRBV28 to TRBJ2-1; 7 bases are a match to TRBD2. This CDR3 is built from 17 residues. Germline-derived CDR1 and CDR2 are MDHEN and SYDVKM. V shed 5 bases and J 10 bases; nucleotides not matched to a gene: 20. CDR3 in amino acids: CASSLHYELARVDEQFF. For the CDR3, the DNA is TGTGCCAGCAGTCTACATTATGAACTAGCGAGGGTAGACGAGCAGTTCTTC.

Notes on this clonotype: Given the absence of the conserved phenylalanine or tryptophan at the CDR3 end, a read error is likely. J is TRBJ2-7 and V is TRBV28; tentatively, D is TRBD2 (5 bases). This CDR3 has 12 amino acids. CDR1 and CDR2 (germline): MDHEN, SYDVKM. This CDR3 is CTSRQDWDEQYL. CDR3 DNA: TGTACCAGCAGGCAGGACTGGGACGAGCAGTACCTC.

In this sample, this clonotype turned up a few times. Mismatch with germline at one junction end may stem from a read error. The chain links TRBV4-1 to TRBJ2-1; a possible D gene is TRBD2 (6 bases). This CDR3 region has 13 residues. Germline V gene lookup returns CDR1 MGHRA and CDR2 YSYEKL. The chain's CDR3 is CASSQASSVEQSF. CDR3 nucleotides: TGCGCCAGTAGCCAGGCTTCTAGCGTCGAGCAGTCCTTC.

To note about this clonotype: Given the absence of the conserved phenylalanine or tryptophan at the CDR3 end, a read error is likely. The V call is TRBV6-5, the J call TRBJ2-5; unclear D gene. Germline lookup yields CDR1 MNHEY and CDR2 SVGAGI. This CDR3 contains 13 residues. CDR3 DNA: TGTGCCAGTAGTTACGGTCCCCAGGAGACCCAGTACCTC. Its protein product is CASSYGPQETQYL.

The sample holds many counts of this clonotype. The chain is built from TRBV29-1 and TRBJ2-7; D uncertain. Trimming took off 7 bases at V and 5 bases at J, with 12 bases between the two ends. Per germline, CDR1 SQVTM and CDR2 ANQGSEA. The CDR3 is made up of 11 amino acids. The CDR3 spells CSAEVTHEQYF. In nucleotides, the CDR3 is TGCAGCGCCGAGGTAACTCACGAGCAGTACTTC.

Remarks on this clonotype: Mismatch with germline at one junction end may stem from a read error. The J gene is TRBJ2-2, the V gene TRBV4-1, with D possibly being TRBD2 (5 bases). This CDR3 has 16 residues. CDR1 MGHRA and CDR2 YSYEKL come from the germline V gene. As DNA, the CDR3 is TGCGCCAACAGCCCAGAAGAGGGTCTCGACACCTGGGAGCTGGTTTTT. Amino acids: CANSPEEGLDTWELVF.

The sample holds many counts of this clonotype. The CDR3: CASSLDTGAYNEQFF. DNA of the CDR3: TGCGCCAGCAGCTTGGATACAGGCGCCTACAATGAGCAGTTCTTC. The V and J genes are TRBV5-1 and TRBJ2-1; D may be TRBD1 (5 bases). This CDR3 spans 15 amino acids. The germline gives CDR1 SGHRS, CDR2 YFSETQ. Trimming shortened V by 0 bases and J by 2 bases, and 9 bases separated the two germline ends.

This chain uses TRBV5-1 with TRBJ2-2; 7 bases line up with TRBD1. Germline loops: CDR1 SGHRS, CDR2 YFSETQ. The CDR3 has 15 residues. Trimming at V came to 4 bases and at J to 4 bases, leaving 7 bases not matched to a gene. In DNA, the CDR3 is TGCGCCAGCAGCCGCACAGGGGCTCGCACCGGGGAGCTGTTTTTT. It yields the protein CASSRTGARTGELFF.

Note on this clonotype: The junction differs from germline at one of its ends, possibly a read error. V and J are TRBV6-5 and TRBJ2-7, with a tentative D call TRBD2 (6 bases). Germline CDR1 is MNHEY and CDR2 is SVGAGI. This CDR3 contains 14 residues. The CDR3: CVSRPEGLAYEQYF. The CDR3 bases are TGTGTCTCCAGGCCGGAGGGGCTAGCCTACGAACAGTACTTC.

In regard to this clonotype: The conserved phenylalanine or tryptophan is not found at the CDR3 terminus, so this likely reflects a read error. The chain employs TRBV29-1 and TRBJ2-1, with TRBD2 as a possible D gene (6 bases). Trimming pared 7 bases from V and 6 bases from J, leaving 10 bases between. Germline assignment: CDR1 SQVTM and CDR2 ANQGSEA. The CDR3 length is 11 residues. Here the CDR3 DNA reads TGCAGCGCTGGGACTTTCAATGAGCAGTTCTTA. Protein sequence: CSAGTFNEQFL.

Details on this clonotype: An end of the junction differs from the germline gene, which may be a read error. DNA of the CDR3: TGTACCAGCAGCTCAGGGGGGAGCTCCCACAATGAGCAGTTCTTC. Translating it yields CTSSSGGSSHNEQFF. The chain carries TRBV11-2 and TRBJ2-1; D is perhaps TRBD1 (7 bases). The CDR3 is 15 amino acids. Germline V gives CDR1 SGHAT, CDR2 FQNNGV. Full variable domain (missing parts from reference TRBV11-2 and TRBJ2-1): EAGVAQSPRYKIIEKRQSVAFWCNPISGHATLYWYQQILGQGPKLLIQFQNNGVVDDSQLPKDRFSAERLKGVDSTLKIQPAKLEDSAVYLCTSSSGGSSHNEQFFGPGTRLTVL.

For this clonotype: A junction boundary mismatches the germline segment, possibly from a read error. This sequence joins TRBV10-3 and TRBJ2-3; 11 nucleotides align to TRBD1. This CDR3 spans 17 amino acids. Germline CDR1 is ENHRY and CDR2 is SYGVKD. CDR3 amino acids: CAIRRTTGQGAGDTQYF. As DNA, the CDR3 is TGCGCCATCAGACGCACTACCGGACAGGGGGCAGGGGATACGCAGTATTTT.